A single sample is the source of the 10 T cell receptor beta chains below, sequenced in a study of blood T cell repertoires in COVID-19. The table came from immunoSEQ multiplex PCR; TCRdb's copy has only in-frame clones and leaves some out. The sample records about 86,000 clones, roughly four fifths being singletons. Sequences were obtained from peripheral blood. These receptors were taken from a woman at least 80 years old with acute or convalescent COVID-19.

The rearrangement uses TRBV12-3 or TRBV12-4 and TRBJ2-2, with D hard to call. CDR3 length: 13 residues. V lost 6 bases and J 2 bases, leaving 7 bases between the germline ends. The CDR3 region has the DNA TGTGCCAGCAGCAACTTTAACACCGGGGAGCTGTTTTTT. Translation gives CASSNFNTGELFF.

This clone was counted between two and nine times. The chain carries TRBV2 and TRBJ2-1; 7 nucleotides agree with TRBD2. J gave up 7 bases and V 4 bases, and 22 bases lay outside the gene matches. This CDR3 comprises 19 residues. From germline, CDR1 is SNHLY and CDR2 FYNNEI. CDR3 loop: CASSVFPLGGGTSRNEQFF. In DNA, the CDR3 is TGTGCCAGCAGTGTATTTCCCTTAGGCGGGGGTACCTCGCGGAATGAGCAGTTCTTC.

This clone was observed a single time. The V call is TRBV6-5, the J call TRBJ1-1; D is uncertain. The CDR3 runs 14 residues. CDR1 and CDR2 (germline): MNHEY, SVGAGI. V gave up 10 bases and J gave up 4 bases, with 19 bases separating them. The CDR3: CATKTKGRGTEAFF. CDR3 nucleotide sequence: TGTGCCACTAAAACAAAAGGGAGAGGCACTGAAGCTTTCTTT.

The chain employs TRBV3-1 (or the pseudogene TRBV3-2) and TRBJ2-2, with 7 bases that match TRBD1. The germline CDR1 and CDR2 sequences are LGHDT and YNNKEL (reference sequence). CDR3 length equals 15 residues. Trimming removed 4 bases from V and 4 bases from J; junction bases left unmatched: 6. CDR3 sequence (DNA): TGTGCCAGCAGCCGACAGGGTGCCGTCACCGGGGAGCTGTTTTTT. Translated, it gives CASSRQGAVTGELFF.

The chain uses TRBV19 and TRBJ1-5; D unresolved. V was pared by 3 bases and J by 4 bases, with 10 bases between. The CDR3 totals 14 residues. Germline-derived CDR1 and CDR2 are LNHDA and SQIVND (reference sequence). The CDR3 bases are TGTGCCAGTAGTATGATTCGAGGGAATCAGCCCCAGCATTTT. Translating it yields CASSMIRGNQPQHF.

Regarding this clone: The junction departs from germline at one end; a sequencing error may be responsible. The J gene is TRBJ2-1, the V gene TRBV7-9, with 7 nucleotides matching TRBD1. This CDR3 spans 14 amino acids. The germline CDR1 and CDR2 sequences are SEHNR and FQNEAQ (reference sequence). CDR3 bases: TGTGCCAGCAGCTCCCCAGGGGGATCCGGGACAGACATCTTC. This translates into CASSSPGGSGTDIF.

This chain links TRBV20-1 with TRBJ1-2; a possible D gene is TRBD1 (5 bases). V shed 7 bases and J shed 4 bases, with 10 bases lying between them. The CDR3 sequence is 11 residues long. From germline, CDR1 is DFQATT and CDR2 SNEGSKA (reference sequence). CDR3 in DNA: TGCAGTGGATCAGACAGCTATGGCTACACCTTC. Translation gives CSGSDSYGYTF.

The V and J genes are TRBV7-8 and TRBJ2-1; a weak D match, TRBD2 (6 bases). CDR1 and CDR2 from the germline V gene are SGHVS and FQNEAQ. CDR3 length: 16 residues. Trimming took 3 bases from V and 8 from J, leaving 20 bases between them. The DNA for the CDR3 is TGTGCCAGCAGCTTGACCGCGGGACTCGTTGGGGATGAGCAGTTCTTC. Translating it yields CASSLTAGLVGDEQFF.

On this clone itself: Sequence at one end of the junction differs from germline and may be a read error. This sequence joins TRBV5-5 and TRBJ1-2, with 10 positions matching TRBD1. CDR1 is SGHKS, CDR2 YYEKEE, per germline (reference sequence). This CDR3 is built from 15 residues. The CDR3 region has the DNA TGTGCCAGCAGTTTGGGACAGGGGCCTATTGGTGGCTACACCTTC. Encoded protein: CASSLGQGPIGGYTF. The full variable domain, in which reference TRBV5-5 and TRBJ1-2 provide the parts outside the CDR3, is DAGVTQSPTHLIKTRGQQVTLRCSPISGHKSVSWYQQVLGQGPQFIFQYYEKEERGRGNFPDRFSARQFPNYSSELNVNALLLGDSALYLCASSLGQGPIGGYTFGSGTRLTVV.

The chain combines TRBV3-1 (or the pseudogene TRBV3-2) with TRBJ2-2; the D gene is possibly TRBD2 (6 bases). Germline lookup yields CDR1 LGHDT and CDR2 YNNKEL (reference sequence). The CDR3 runs 16 residues. V shed 1 base and J shed 6 bases, with 15 bases lying between them. The CDR3 coding sequence is TGTGCCAGCAGCCAAGTTGTACTCGGGGGACCCGGGGAGCTGTTTTTT. Protein sequence: CASSQVVLGGPGELFF.